Below, 15 T cell receptor beta chains from the same sample are listed, as sequenced in a study of STAT5B mutations in CD4+ large granular lymphocyte leukemia. Using immunoSEQ multiplex PCR, the repertoire was profiled, and TCRdb retains in-frame clones only, with some absent. The data show about 46,000 clones, approximately 83% seen once. Input material: CD4+ T cells from blood buffy coats. These receptors were taken from a human donor in good health.

The chain links TRBV7-9 to TRBJ1-1; weak D call: TRBD1 (6 bases). V lost 3 bases to trimming and J lost 5 bases, with 13 bases between them. Germline V gives CDR1 SEHNR, CDR2 FQNEAQ (reference sequence). The CDR3 has 14 amino acids. CDR3 coding DNA: TGTGCCAGCAGCTTCTCGGGGGCGAGGACTGAAGCTTTCTTT. Encoded protein: CASSFSGARTEAFF.

The chain links TRBV4-1 to TRBJ2-1; perhaps TRBD2 as D (6 bases). Germline lookup yields CDR1 MGHRA and CDR2 YSYEKL. The CDR3 runs 15 residues. Between the trimmed V and J ends, which lost 1 base and 5 bases, there was a span of 12 bases. DNA for the CDR3: TGCGCCAGCAGCCAAGTTGGGGGGATGAACAATGAGCAGTTCTTC. It specifies CASSQVGGMNNEQFF.

V and J are TRBV18 and TRBJ1-5; 8 bases are shared with TRBD1. V was clipped by 6 bases and J by 5 bases; unmatched bases: 9. The germline V gene encodes CDR1 KGHSH and CDR2 LQKENI. CDR3 size: 15 residues. CDR3 region: CASSSSQGADQPQHF. The CDR3 coding sequence is TGTGCCAGCTCGAGCTCTCAGGGGGCAGATCAGCCCCAGCATTTT.

J is TRBJ1-4 and V is TRBV19; 10 bases align to TRBD1. V lost 9 bases and J lost 4; bases outside the gene matches: 5. Germline V CDR1 and CDR2: LNHDA, SQIVND (reference sequence). This CDR3 is 14 amino acids long. The CDR3 reads CASTGDRGNEKLFF. The CDR3, as DNA: TGTGCCAGCACCGGGGACAGGGGTAATGAAAAACTGTTTTTT.

This chain uses TRBV28 with TRBJ1-6; TRBD1 matches 12 bases. The V gene end was trimmed by 6 bases and the J gene end by 9 bases; junction bases not matched to a gene: 9. CDR3 size: 16 residues. Germline V lookup: CDR1 MDHEN, CDR2 SYDVKM. CDR3 region: CASSALGGQGASPLHF. CDR3 DNA: TGTGCCAGCAGCGCACTGGGGGGACAGGGGGCTTCACCCCTCCACTTT. Full variable domain (outside the CDR3, taken from reference TRBV28 and TRBJ1-6): DVKVTQSSRYLVKRTGEKVFLECVQDMDHENMFWYRQDPGLGLRLIYFSYDVKMKEKGDIPEGYSVSREKKERFSLILESASTNQTSMYLCASSALGGQGASPLHFGNGTRLTVT.

CDR3 DNA: TGCGCCAGCAGCTTGGGACGGGCCGGACTCAATGGCTACACCTTC. It specifies CASSLGRAGLNGYTF. This sequence joins TRBV5-1 and TRBJ1-2, with D unresolved. V lost 0 bases, J lost 6 bases, and 15 bases lay in between. Germline V gene lookup returns CDR1 SGHRS and CDR2 YFSETQ. The CDR3 contains 15 residues.

The rearrangement links TRBV11-3 to TRBJ1-1, with D perhaps matching TRBD1 (5 bases). The germline V gene encodes CDR1 SGHNT and CDR2 YENEEA. Trimming took off 4 bases at V and 2 bases at J, with 11 bases between the two ends. This CDR3 region has 14 residues. The CDR3 here is CASSSPQGNTEAFF. In DNA form, the CDR3 reads TGTGCCAGCAGCTCCCCCCAGGGCAACACTGAAGCTTTCTTT.

The rearrangement joins TRBV6-1 to TRBJ1-5; tentatively, D is TRBD1 (5 bases). The CDR3 totals 13 residues. Trimming pared 6 bases from V and 3 bases from J, leaving 9 bases between. Germline V CDR1 and CDR2: MNHNS, SASEGT. The CDR3 spells CASRQVNNQPQHF. The CDR3 DNA reads TGTGCCAGCAGACAGGTTAACAATCAGCCCCAGCATTTT.

The rearrangement joins TRBV7-3 to TRBJ2-1, with 9 bases aligning to TRBD1. CDR3 length equals 17 residues. V trimming: 2 bases; J trimming: 9 bases; junction bases outside the gene matches: 14. CDR1 SGHTA and CDR2 FQGTGA come from the germline V gene. CDR3 residues: CASSLPNSRDRVGEQFF. CDR3 coding DNA: TGTGCCAGCAGCTTACCAAATTCGCGGGACAGGGTTGGTGAGCAGTTCTTC.

The rearrangement joins TRBV30 to TRBJ2-1; 8 bases line up with TRBD2. The V gene's germline CDR1 is GTSNPN and CDR2 SVGIG (reference sequence). V was pared by 4 bases and J by 2 bases, with 4 bases of the junction left unmatched. The CDR3 extends over 14 amino acids. DNA for the CDR3: TGTGCCTGGACTAGCGGGCCTACCTACAATGAGCAGTTCTTC. Its protein is CAWTSGPTYNEQFF.

The chain combines TRBV9 with TRBJ2-1, with 9 bases that match TRBD1. V dropped 4 bases and J dropped 3; count of bases not matched to a gene: 5. Germline V CDR1 and CDR2: SGDLS, YYNGEE. This CDR3 is built from 15 residues. CDR3 bases: TGTGCCAGCAGCACGGGACAGGGACTCTACAATGAGCAGTTCTTC. Residues: CASSTGQGLYNEQFF.

The chain has TRBV5-1 and TRBJ1-4, with D maybe TRBD1 (6 bases). The CDR3 has 14 amino acids. Germline-derived CDR1 and CDR2 are SGHRS and YFSETQ. Between the trimmed V and J ends, which lost 4 bases and 6 bases, there was a span of 13 bases. This CDR3 reads CASSKGRGDEKLFF. Written as DNA, the CDR3 is TGCGCCAGCAGCAAGGGCAGGGGCGATGAAAAACTGTTTTTT. Full variable domain (remainder filled in from reference TRBV5-1 and TRBJ1-4): KAGVTQTPRYLIKTRGQQVTLSCSPISGHRSVSWYQQTPGQGLQFLFEYFSETQRNKGNFPGRFSGRQFSNSRSEMNVSTLELGDSALYLCASSKGRGDEKLFFGSGTQLSVL.

The genes are TRBV5-6 and TRBJ2-2, with 9 nucleotides matching TRBD1. Trimming took 4 bases from V and 2 from J; bases not matched to a gene: 6. The CDR3 runs to 16 residues. Germline lookup yields CDR1 SGHDT and CDR2 YYEEEE. The CDR3 nucleotides read TGTGCCAGCAGCGGGGGGACAGGGCACAACACCGGGGAGCTGTTTTTT. It encodes CASSGGTGHNTGELFF. Using reference TRBV5-6 and TRBJ2-2 for the parts outside the CDR3, the full variable domain is DAGVTQSPTHLIKTRGQQVTLRCSPKSGHDTVSWYQQALGQGPQFIFQYYEEEERQRGNFPDRFSGHQFPNYSSELNVNALLLGDSALYLCASSGGTGHNTGELFFGEGSRLTVL.

The chain uses TRBV11-3 and TRBJ2-3; D gene uncertain. The germline V gene has CDR1 SGHNT and CDR2 YENEEA. V was clipped by 6 bases and J by 0 bases, with 13 bases between them. CDR3 length equals 15 residues. The CDR3 DNA follows: TGTGCCAGCAGGGGTGGGCCGGAAAGCACAGATACGCAGTATTTT. Translating it yields CASRGGPESTDTQYF.

The chain links TRBV11-2 to TRBJ1-2; 9 bases are shared with TRBD1. CDR3 size: 15 residues. Germline loops: CDR1 SGHAT, CDR2 FQNNGV. V lost 1 base, J lost 4 bases, and 4 bases stayed unmatched. In nucleotides, the CDR3 is TGTGCCAGCAGCTTAGGGCGGACAGGGGTCTATGGCTACACCTTC. Amino acids: CASSLGRTGVYGYTF. Full variable domain (missing parts from reference TRBV11-2 and TRBJ1-2): EAGVAQSPRYKIIEKRQSVAFWCNPISGHATLYWYQQILGQGPKLLIQFQNNGVVDDSQLPKDRFSAERLKGVDSTLKIQPAKLEDSAVYLCASSLGRTGVYGYTFGSGTRLTVV.